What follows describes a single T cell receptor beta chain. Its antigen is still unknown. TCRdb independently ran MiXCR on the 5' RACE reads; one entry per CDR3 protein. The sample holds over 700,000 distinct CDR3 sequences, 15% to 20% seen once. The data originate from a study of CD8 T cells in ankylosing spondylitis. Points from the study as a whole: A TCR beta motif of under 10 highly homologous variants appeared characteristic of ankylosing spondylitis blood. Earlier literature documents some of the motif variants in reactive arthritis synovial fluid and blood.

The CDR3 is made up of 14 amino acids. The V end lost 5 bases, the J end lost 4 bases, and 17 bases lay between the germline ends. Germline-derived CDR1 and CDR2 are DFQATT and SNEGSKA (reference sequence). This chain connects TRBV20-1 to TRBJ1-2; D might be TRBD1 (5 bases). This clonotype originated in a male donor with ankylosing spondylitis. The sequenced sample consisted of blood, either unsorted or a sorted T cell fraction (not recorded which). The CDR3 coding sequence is TGCAGTGCTCTCTACGTGGGGGAGGGCTATGGCTACACCTTC. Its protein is CSALYVGEGYGYTF.